The sequence of this T cell receptor (beta chain) was determined in a study of control samples from healthy donors and cancer patients. The CDR3 length is 16 residues. Germline CDR1 LGHNA, CDR2 YSLEER. Unmatched junction bases numbered 13, after V lost 4 bases and J lost 10 bases. The table came from immunoSEQ multiplex PCR; TCRdb's copy has only in-frame clones and leaves some out. The data hold 150,000 to 200,000 clones, with roughly 89% observed a single time. This TCR came from a woman aged 50 to 60 in good health. This chain uses TRBV4-3 with TRBJ1-6; TRBD1 matches at 7 bases. The sample consisted of blood. The CDR3 region is CASSPYSTGSGSPLHF. The CDR3 coding sequence is TGCGCCAGCAGCCCTTACTCGACAGGGAGCGGATCACCCCTCCACTTT.